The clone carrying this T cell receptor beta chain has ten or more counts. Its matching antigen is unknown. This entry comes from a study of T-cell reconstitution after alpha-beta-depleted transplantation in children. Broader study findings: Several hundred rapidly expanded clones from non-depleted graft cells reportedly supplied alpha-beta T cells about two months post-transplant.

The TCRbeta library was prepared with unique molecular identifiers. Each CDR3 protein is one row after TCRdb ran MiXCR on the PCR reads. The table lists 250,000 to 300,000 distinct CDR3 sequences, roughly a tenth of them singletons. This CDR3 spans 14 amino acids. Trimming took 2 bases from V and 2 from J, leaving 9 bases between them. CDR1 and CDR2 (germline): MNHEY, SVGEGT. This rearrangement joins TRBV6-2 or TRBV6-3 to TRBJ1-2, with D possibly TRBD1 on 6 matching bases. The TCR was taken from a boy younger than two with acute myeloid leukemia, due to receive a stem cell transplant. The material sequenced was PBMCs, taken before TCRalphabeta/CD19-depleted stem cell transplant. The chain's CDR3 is CASSYGQGNYGYTF. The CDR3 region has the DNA TGTGCCAGCAGTTACGGGCAGGGGAACTATGGCTACACCTTC.